The source of this TCR beta chain is a study of patients and donors after allogeneic stem cell transplantation. CDR1 and CDR2 (germline): MNHEY, SVGEGT. This CDR3 region has 14 residues. V dropped 6 bases and J dropped 6; count of bases not matched to a gene: 10. This clonotype has more than one count but fewer than ten. One entry per CDR3 protein results from TCRdb running MiXCR on the RT-PCR reads. Of over 400,000 distinct CDR3 sequences detected, 16% appear once; the ten largest clones hold about 7%. The chain couples TRBV6-2 or TRBV6-3 to TRBJ1-1, with 7 bases identical to TRBD1. Source material: blood, either unsorted or a sorted T cell fraction (not recorded which). This clonotype was sampled from a human donor who was either an allogeneic HSCT recipient or a stem cell or donor lymphocyte infusion donor (not recorded which). It is not recorded whose cells these are; they may come from a transplant donor. The CDR3 nucleotides read TGTGCCAGCAGCCCCAGACAGGGTATAGCTGAAGCTTTCTTT. Its translation: CASSPRQGIAEAFF.